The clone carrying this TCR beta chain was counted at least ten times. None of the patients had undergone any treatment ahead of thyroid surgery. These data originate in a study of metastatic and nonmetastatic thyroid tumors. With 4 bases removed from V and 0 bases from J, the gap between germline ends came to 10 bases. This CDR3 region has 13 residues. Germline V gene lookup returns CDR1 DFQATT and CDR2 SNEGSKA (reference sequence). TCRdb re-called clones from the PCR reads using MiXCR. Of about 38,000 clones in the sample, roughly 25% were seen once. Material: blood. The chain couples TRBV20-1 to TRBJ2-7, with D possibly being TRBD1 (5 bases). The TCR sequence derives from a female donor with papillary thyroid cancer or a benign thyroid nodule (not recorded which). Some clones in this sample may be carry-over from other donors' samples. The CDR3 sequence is CSANYRSSYEQYF. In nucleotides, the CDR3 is TGCAGTGCTAATTACAGGAGCTCCTACGAGCAGTACTTC.